The 13 T cell receptor beta chains presented below share a single source sample, sequenced in a study of T cell changes during pregnancy in multiple sclerosis. Clones were read by immunoSEQ multiplex PCR, and TCRdb kept only the in-frame ones, dropping some. The sample includes under 65,000 clones, just over 90% of them seen just once. Sequenced here: CD8+ T cells from peripheral blood mononuclear cells, sampled in the second trimester of pregnancy. Receptors originate from a female donor with multiple sclerosis, enrolled in a pregnancy study.

The rearrangement joins TRBV6-1 to TRBJ2-5; D may be TRBD1 (6 bases). CDR1 and CDR2 from the germline V gene are MNHNS and SASEGT. CDR3 length equals 17 residues. V was cut by 4 bases and J by 2 bases, with 20 bases left in between. CDR3 in DNA: TGTGCCAGCAGTGGAGGCGGTCTGGGGGCGCCTCAAGAGACCCAGTACTTC. The encoded protein is CASSGGGLGAPQETQYF.

The table lists this clone with a count of one. The chain carries TRBV2 and TRBJ2-7; D is undetermined. CDR3 length: 11 residues. V lost 4 bases to trimming and J lost 2 bases, with 3 bases between them. Germline V gene lookup returns CDR1 SNHLY and CDR2 FYNNEI. The CDR3 DNA reads TGTGCCAGCAGTGTTACCTACGAGCAGTACTTC. This sequence encodes CASSVTYEQYF.

V usage is TRBV9 and J usage is TRBJ1-1; 7 bases line up with TRBD1. CDR1 is SGDLS and CDR2 is YYNGEE in the germline V gene. Trimming at V came to 5 bases and at J to 4 bases, leaving 2 bases not matched to a gene. The CDR3 is 12 residues long. The CDR3: CASSSGGTEAFF. The CDR3 DNA reads TGTGCCAGCAGTTCAGGGGGCACTGAAGCTTTCTTT.

The V and J genes are TRBV10-1 and TRBJ2-7, with TRBD2 matching over 8 bases. The V segment lost 3 bases and the J segment 4 bases; nucleotides outside the gene matches: 5. Germline V gene lookup returns CDR1 WNHNN and CDR2 SYGVQD (reference sequence). The CDR3 is 14 amino acids. The CDR3: CASSEAGAFYEQYF. CDR3 bases: TGCGCCAGCAGTGAAGCGGGAGCTTTTTACGAGCAGTACTTC.

The V call is TRBV7-9, the J call TRBJ1-1; D gene unclear. CDR3 size: 13 residues. The V and J ends lost 0 bases and 1 base respectively, with 3 bases between them. The germline V gene has CDR1 SEHNR and CDR2 FQNEAQ (reference sequence). The CDR3 loop reads CASSLARNTEAFF. In DNA form, the CDR3 reads TGTGCCAGCAGCTTAGCGAGGAACACTGAAGCTTTCTTT.

The chain joins TRBV4-1 to TRBJ2-7; 7 bases agree with TRBD2. The CDR3 contains 15 residues. Germline V gives CDR1 MGHRA, CDR2 YSYEKL. The trim removed 1 base at V and 5 bases at J, leaving 8 bases unmatched. The CDR3 sequence: CASSQATGGINEQYF. As DNA, the CDR3 is TGCGCCAGCAGCCAAGCAACGGGAGGAATTAACGAGCAGTACTTC.

This chain links TRBV9 with TRBJ2-3; no reliable D call. The CDR3 extends over 15 amino acids. The V end was cut by 0 bases, the J end by 1 base, with 9 bases between. Looked up from germline, CDR1 is SGDLS and CDR2 is YYNGEE. CDR3 DNA: TGTGCCAGCAGCGTAGGTGTGGCTGGCACAGATACGCAGTATTTT. Its translation is CASSVGVAGTDTQYF.

The chain combines TRBV5-1 with TRBJ2-6, with D tentatively TRBD1 (5 bases). Germline V gene sequence: CDR1 SGHRS, CDR2 YFSETQ. This CDR3 comprises 15 residues. V dropped 0 bases and J dropped 2 bases, with 6 bases sitting between them. CDR3 DNA sequence: TGCGCCAGCAGCTTGGAGGGGCCTGGGGCCAACGTCCTGACTTTC. It yields the protein CASSLEGPGANVLTF. Together with reference TRBV5-1 and TRBJ2-6, the CDR3 gives the full variable domain: KAGVTQTPRYLIKTRGQQVTLSCSPISGHRSVSWYQQTPGQGLQFLFEYFSETQRNKGNFPGRFSGRQFSNSRSEMNVSTLELGDSALYLCASSLEGPGANVLTFGAGSRLTVL.

The rearrangement links TRBV5-5 to TRBJ1-2, with D possibly being TRBD1 (5 bases). Germline CDR1 SGHKS, CDR2 YYEKEE (reference sequence). Trimming took 4 bases from V and 0 from J, leaving 10 bases between them. The CDR3 runs 14 residues. Written as DNA, the CDR3 is TGTGCCAGCAGCCTCCGACAGTCTAACTATGGCTACACCTTC. Its translation is CASSLRQSNYGYTF.

The chain carries TRBV9 and TRBJ2-1; 8 bases map to TRBD2. CDR1 is SGDLS, CDR2 YYNGEE, per germline. The CDR3 contains 15 residues. Trimming took 4 bases from V and 7 from J; bases not matched to a gene: 10. CDR3 nucleotide sequence: TGTGCCAGCAGCCCAGCCGGGGGGGGTTTGAATGAGCAGTTCTTC. It encodes CASSPAGGGLNEQFF. Complete variable domain (other parts from reference TRBV9 and TRBJ2-1): DSGVTQTPKHLITATGQRVTLRCSPRSGDLSVYWYQQSLDQGLQFLIQYYNGEERAKGNILERFSAQQFPDLHSELNLSSLELGDSALYFCASSPAGGGLNEQFFGPGTRLTVL.

This clone has just one count. This chain uses TRBV2 with TRBJ2-5, with D maybe TRBD2 (5 bases). Trimming stripped 2 bases from V and 5 bases from J, with 9 bases between. Germline CDR1 and CDR2: SNHLY and FYNNEI. This CDR3 spans 13 amino acids. CDR3 region: CASSEPGWETQYF. In nucleotides, the CDR3 is TGTGCCAGCAGTGAACCGGGGTGGGAGACCCAGTACTTC.

The chain combines TRBV7-9 with TRBJ2-7; 7 bases map to TRBD1. Per the germline V gene, CDR1 is SEHNR and CDR2 is FQNEAQ (reference sequence). V lost 2 bases to trimming and J lost 4 bases; unmatched junction nucleotides: 20. The CDR3 length is 19 residues. The DNA for the CDR3 is TGTGCCAGCAGCTTAACTATCAACAGGGGTCCCACATACTTTTACGAGCAGTACTTC. Protein sequence: CASSLTINRGPTYFYEQYF. The variable domain in full, with the rest retrieved from reference TRBV7-9 and TRBJ2-7, is DTGVSQNPRHKITKRGQNVTFRCDPISEHNRLYWYRQTLGQGPEFLTYFQNEAQLEKSRLLSDRFSAERPKGSFSTLEIQRTEQGDSAMYLCASSLTINRGPTYFYEQYFGPGTRLTVT.

V and J are TRBV28 and TRBJ2-1; D possibly corresponds to TRBD1 (6 bases). CDR1 is MDHEN and CDR2 is SYDVKM in the germline V gene. The CDR3 contains 16 residues. V was pared by 3 bases and J by 3 bases, with 15 bases between. The CDR3 loop is CASSFLDRQDYNEQFF. The CDR3 DNA sequence: TGTGCCAGCAGTTTTCTAGATAGACAGGACTACAATGAGCAGTTCTTC.